The entry that follows covers one TCR beta chain sequence. The antigen is not known. This specimen belongs to a study of T cells in Graves' hyperthyroidism and ophthalmopathy. General study results and limits: Among thyroid clonotypes expanded above 0.001, most also appeared in blood.

CDR3 length equals 12 residues. V gave up 4 bases and J gave up 6 bases; unmatched junction bases: 5. CDR1 and CDR2 (germline): SQVTM, ANQGSEA. Amplified regions were TCR beta CDR3 sequences from RNA transcripts. The study used the HTBI primer set for a first-round RT-PCR of the TCR CDR3. TCRdb re-called the multiplex PCR reads with MiXCR, one entry per CDR3 protein. The sample has 500,000 to 600,000 distinct CDR3 sequences, about 45% seen once. Specimen: peripheral blood or thyroid tissue (not recorded which). The chain recombines TRBV29-1 with TRBJ2-7; 8 bases align to TRBD1. The TCR comes from a woman younger than 30 with Graves' hyperthyroidism. CDR3 protein: CSVAQGDFEQYF. As DNA, the CDR3 is TGCAGCGTTGCACAGGGGGACTTCGAGCAGTACTTC.